A selection of T cell receptor beta chains follows, all from one sample in a study of blood T cells in healthy people across ages. TCRdb passed the 5' RACE reads through MiXCR, listing each CDR3 protein once. The data hold 650,000 to 700,000 distinct CDR3 sequences, with approximately 29% observed a single time. The sample taken for sequencing was blood. The receptor source for this set is a woman older than 75 in good health. Both conserved end residues are trimmed from each CDR3. Each record gives: V gene, J gene, CDR3 protein.

v_gene: TRBV27
j_gene: TRBJ1-6
CDR3aa: ASSLLTGTNSPPH

v_gene: TRBV4-1
j_gene: TRBJ2-3
CDR3aa: ASSQTEASTDTQY

v_gene: TRBV29-1
j_gene: TRBJ2-5
CDR3aa: SVRLGGNQETQY

v_gene: TRBV20-1
j_gene: TRBJ2-2
CDR3aa: SASGAGNTGELF

v_gene: TRBV9
j_gene: TRBJ2-5
CDR3aa: ASSAVAGAGKTQY

v_gene: TRBV7-2
j_gene: TRBJ2-4
CDR3aa: ASSLGWEFKNIQY

v_gene: TRBV12-3/TRBV12-4
j_gene: TRBJ2-6
CDR3aa: ASSLGGVGANVLT

v_gene: TRBV27
j_gene: TRBJ1-4
CDR3aa: ASSLAGGARREKLF

v_gene: TRBV27
j_gene: TRBJ2-5
CDR3aa: ASSPPPTGQETQY

v_gene: TRBV21-1
j_gene: TRBJ2-7
CDR3aa: ASSKVRTVEPIPYEQY

v_gene: TRBV7-2
j_gene: TRBJ2-1
CDR3aa: ASSGGGITYNEQF

v_gene: TRBV7-8
j_gene: TRBJ1-2
CDR3aa: ASSFDGTGANINYGYT

v_gene: TRBV6-1
j_gene: TRBJ2-5
CDR3aa: AGQTSGGQETQY

v_gene: TRBV24-1
j_gene: TRBJ1-1
CDR3aa: ATSETGGTEAF

v_gene: TRBV5-6
j_gene: TRBJ2-6
CDR3aa: ASSPDVRSGANVLT

v_gene: TRBV7-2
j_gene: TRBJ2-5
CDR3aa: SSSLLLETQY

v_gene: TRBV20-1
j_gene: TRBJ2-1
CDR3aa: SATTSNEQF

v_gene: TRBV9
j_gene: TRBJ1-1
CDR3aa: ASSGLPQIPGTEAF

v_gene: TRBV7-2
j_gene: TRBJ2-5
CDR3aa: ASSLGSAGETQY

v_gene: TRBV4-1
j_gene: TRBJ2-3
CDR3aa: ASSQEYGSSTDTQY

v_gene: TRBV20-1
j_gene: TRBJ2-7
CDR3aa: SATYSFGYEQY

v_gene: TRBV29-1
j_gene: TRBJ1-2
CDR3aa: SVETIRGGYGYT

v_gene: TRBV10-3
j_gene: TRBJ2-7
CDR3aa: AISGKGDGVYEQY

v_gene: TRBV18
j_gene: TRBJ2-3
CDR3aa: ASSSRTNTQY

v_gene: TRBV12-3/TRBV12-4
j_gene: TRBJ1-5
CDR3aa: ASSKNRGQANQPQH

v_gene: TRBV20-1
j_gene: TRBJ1-6
CDR3aa: SAREPYSPLH

v_gene: TRBV6-2/TRBV6-3
j_gene: .
CDR3aa: ASRTPATSGGRYNEQY

v_gene: TRBV5-5
j_gene: TRBJ2-1
CDR3aa: ASKSLLGTYNEQF

v_gene: TRBV28
j_gene: TRBJ1-1
CDR3aa: ASRGTGVRGAF

v_gene: TRBV6-5
j_gene: TRBJ2-5
CDR3aa: ASSYSWTGRQETQY

v_gene: TRBV7-3
j_gene: TRBJ2-1
CDR3aa: ASSSNGGGRVNEQF

v_gene: TRBV7-9
j_gene: TRBJ2-3
CDR3aa: ASSLEGLAGTDTQY

v_gene: TRBV20-1
j_gene: TRBJ2-5
CDR3aa: SARDSRTSQETQY

v_gene: TRBV29-1
j_gene: TRBJ1-1
CDR3aa: SVIRRNTEAF

v_gene: TRBV11-3
j_gene: TRBJ1-2
CDR3aa: ASSFPMGGAGARNHGYT

v_gene: TRBV20-1
j_gene: TRBJ2-5
CDR3aa: SAKGAFQETQY

v_gene: TRBV7-6
j_gene: TRBJ2-1
CDR3aa: ASSLDERGQF

v_gene: TRBV6-2/TRBV6-3
j_gene: TRBJ2-7
CDR3aa: ASSYGGVIEQY

v_gene: TRBV11-2
j_gene: TRBJ2-7
CDR3aa: ASSSWEAEGLYEQY

v_gene: TRBV7-9
j_gene: TRBJ2-7
CDR3aa: ASSLVTGHRADEQY

v_gene: TRBV12-3/TRBV12-4
j_gene: TRBJ2-4
CDR3aa: ASSGRGAFEGEAQY

v_gene: TRBV20-1
j_gene: TRBJ2-1
CDR3aa: SATSGTSYNEQF

v_gene: TRBV20-1
j_gene: TRBJ1-2
CDR3aa: SADSRDIYGYT

v_gene: TRBV6-6
j_gene: TRBJ1-6
CDR3aa: ASSYGAPSSYNSPLH

v_gene: TRBV5-1
j_gene: TRBJ2-7
CDR3aa: ASSFGTGGAWGEQY

v_gene: TRBV9
j_gene: TRBJ1-2
CDR3aa: ASSVANQGAGYT

v_gene: TRBV7-3
j_gene: TRBJ1-1
CDR3aa: ASSPQADTEAF

v_gene: TRBV7-2
j_gene: TRBJ1-4
CDR3aa: ASSTRQGAHEKLF

v_gene: TRBV9
j_gene: TRBJ2-3
CDR3aa: ASSQISGPTDTQY

v_gene: TRBV7-3
j_gene: TRBJ1-2
CDR3aa: ASSLGSSFNYGYT